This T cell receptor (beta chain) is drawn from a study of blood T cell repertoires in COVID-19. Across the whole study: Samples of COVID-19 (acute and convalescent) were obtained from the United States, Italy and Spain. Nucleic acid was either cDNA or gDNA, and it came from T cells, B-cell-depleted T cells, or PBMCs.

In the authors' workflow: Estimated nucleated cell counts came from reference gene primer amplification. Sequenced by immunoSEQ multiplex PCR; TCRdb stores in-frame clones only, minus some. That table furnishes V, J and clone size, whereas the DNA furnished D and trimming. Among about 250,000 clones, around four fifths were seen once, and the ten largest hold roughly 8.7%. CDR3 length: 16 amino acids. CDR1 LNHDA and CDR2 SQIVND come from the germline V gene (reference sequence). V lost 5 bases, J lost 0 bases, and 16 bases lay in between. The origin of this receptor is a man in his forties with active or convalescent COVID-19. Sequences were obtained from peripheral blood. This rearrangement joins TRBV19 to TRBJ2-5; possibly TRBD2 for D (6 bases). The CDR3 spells CASSPGTRLNQETQYF. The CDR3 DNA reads TGTGCCAGTAGTCCCGGGACTCGTCTAAACCAAGAGACCCAGTACTTC.